This T cell receptor (beta chain) comes out of a study of identical twins' blood T cells. Study in general: Some twelve libraries, six alpha and six beta, gave about 49 million reads.

One entry per CDR3 protein, called by TCRdb with MiXCR from the 5' RACE reads. Of 300,000 to 400,000 distinct CDR3 sequences listed, about 28% are singletons. The junction had 10 bases not matched to a gene; V was cut back by 9 bases and J by 6 bases. Germline CDR1 and CDR2: SNHLY and FYNNEI. This CDR3 contains 13 residues. This receptor was identified in a woman aged 18 to 55 in good health. The chain links TRBV2 to TRBJ1-1; TRBD1 matches 7 bases. The specimen sequenced was PBMCs. The CDR3 coding sequence is TGTGCCAGACACCAGGGACAGAGAGCTGAAGCTTTCTTT. Amino acids: CARHQGQRAEAFF.